Below are 6 T cell receptor beta chains sequenced from a single sample in a study of T-cell memory formation after mild COVID-19. TCRdb called the 5' RACE reads again in MiXCR, with one record for every CDR3 protein. The data hold under 200,000 distinct CDR3 sequences, with roughly 30% observed a single time. The sequenced material came from PBMCs or a T cell subset sorted from them (not recorded which). The receptor set was obtained from an adult woman who had mild COVID-19 (a few samples of this study predate the infection). Cell type and time point are not known.

This clonotype has just a few counts. This chain joins TRBV29-1 and TRBJ1-5; 8 bases match TRBD1. Per the germline V gene, CDR1 is SQVTM and CDR2 is ANQGSEA. The V segment lost 6 bases and the J segment 1 base; nucleotides outside the gene matches: 2. The CDR3 spans 13 residues. In nucleotides, the CDR3 is TGCAGCGTGGGGGACAGGAGCAATCAGCCCCAGCATTTT. Translated, it gives CSVGDRSNQPQHF.

The chain couples TRBV3-1 to TRBJ2-3, with D possibly TRBD1 on 5 matching bases. The CDR3 has 16 amino acids. The germline V gene has CDR1 LGHDT and CDR2 YNNKEL (reference sequence). Deletions cut 0 bases from V and 1 base from J, with 11 bases between. CDR3 in amino acids: CASSQERVGGTDTQYF. DNA of the CDR3: TGTGCCAGCAGCCAAGAACGGGTAGGGGGCACAGATACGCAGTATTTT.

This clonotype occurred a few times. The chain has TRBV7-8 and TRBJ1-1; D gene ambiguous. CDR3 size: 14 residues. V lost 0 bases and J 5 bases, leaving 10 bases between the germline ends. From germline, CDR1 is SGHVS and CDR2 FQNEAQ. The CDR3 nucleotides are TGTGCCAGCAGCTTAGCTGCGGGAAGGACTGAAGCTTTCTTT. Translation gives CASSLAAGRTEAFF. Full variable domain (rest looked up from reference TRBV7-8 and TRBJ1-1): GAGVSQSPRYKVAKRGQDVALRCDPISGHVSLFWYQQALGQGPEFLTYFQNEAQLDKSGLPSDRFFAERPEGSVSTLKIQRTQQEDSAVYLCASSLAAGRTEAFFGQGTRLTVV.

V gene TRBV12-3 or TRBV12-4 combines with J gene TRBJ2-3, with a possible D match to TRBD2 (6 bases). The CDR3 extends over 15 amino acids. Between the trimmed V and J ends, which lost 4 bases and 2 bases, there was a span of 13 bases. The DNA for the CDR3 is TGTGCCAGCAGTTCCCCGGGACTCAACACAGATACGCAGTATTTT. This gives the protein CASSSPGLNTDTQYF.

In its sample, this clonotype was seen a few times. The V call is TRBV25-1, the J call TRBJ2-7; D is uncertain. The CDR3 totals 15 residues. Germline V gives CDR1 MGHDK, CDR2 SYGVNS. V lost 7 bases and J 2 bases, leaving 18 bases between the germline ends. The CDR3: CASTTSLDQTYEQYF. CDR3 in DNA: TGTGCCAGCACTACCTCTTTGGACCAAACCTACGAGCAGTACTTC.

The rearrangement uses TRBV29-1 and TRBJ2-1; D is unclear. Trimming shortened V by 5 bases and J by 0 bases, and 14 bases separated the two germline ends. This CDR3 is built from 15 residues. The germline V gene has CDR1 SQVTM and CDR2 ANQGSEA. CDR3 DNA: TGCAGCGTTCAGGATCGGACCCGCTCCTACAATGAGCAGTTCTTC. Translated: CSVQDRTRSYNEQFF.